The 10 T cell receptor beta chains below come from one sample, sequenced in a study of blood T cell repertoires in COVID-19. Produced via immunoSEQ multiplex PCR; TCRdb's table is partial and in-frame only. The sample lists some 45,000 clones; around 80% were seen once. Sequencing was done on a sample of peripheral blood. The source is a man older than 75 in a cohort sampled during active COVID-19.

Written as DNA, the CDR3 is TGTGCCAGCAGTTATAGGGAGATAACGAACGAGCAGTACTTC. Translation: CASSYREITNEQYF. V usage is TRBV6-2 or TRBV6-3 and J usage is TRBJ2-7, with D possibly TRBD2 on 5 matching bases. CDR3 length: 14 residues. In germline, CDR1 is MNHEY, CDR2 SVGEGT. Deletions cut 3 bases from V and 5 bases from J, with 14 bases between.

This chain connects TRBV23-1 to TRBJ2-7, with a tentative D call TRBD2 (5 bases). TRBV23-1 is flagged as an ORF with uncertain function. V lost 4 bases, J lost 0 bases, and 7 bases lay in between. The CDR3 consists of 13 residues. As DNA, the CDR3 is TGCGCCAGCAGTCGGGAGCTCTCCTACGAGCAGTACTTC. It codes for CASSRELSYEQYF.

In its sample, this clone was seen once. V and J are TRBV6-5 and TRBJ1-1; D might be TRBD1 (5 bases). The germline gives CDR1 MNHEY, CDR2 SVGAGI. The CDR3 is 15 amino acids. The ends were cut back, 6 bases at V and 5 bases at J, with 19 bases in the middle. The CDR3 reads CASSQSRQGKTEAFF. DNA for the CDR3: TGTGCCAGCAGCCAGAGCCGGCAGGGTAAAACTGAAGCTTTCTTT.

The chain employs TRBV28 and TRBJ1-2; D gene unclear. The germline CDR1 and CDR2 sequences are MDHEN and SYDVKM. CDR3 length: 11 residues. The CDR3 reads CALLGRNGYTF. CDR3 DNA sequence: TGTGCTTTGCTGGGGAGGAATGGCTACACCTTC.

The chain employs TRBV27 and TRBJ1-2; D is possibly TRBD1 (6 bases). This CDR3 comprises 14 residues. Deletions cut 10 bases from V and 2 bases from J, with 17 bases between. The V gene's germline CDR1 is MNHEY and CDR2 SMNVEV (reference sequence). CDR3 in amino acids: CANPGGGGNYGYTF. DNA for the CDR3: TGTGCCAACCCGGGAGGGGGGGGCAACTATGGCTACACCTTC.

The V gene is TRBV9, the J gene TRBJ1-3; 9 nucleotides agree with TRBD1. The CDR3 spans 15 residues. The junction had 5 bases not matched to a gene; V was cut back by 7 bases and J by 0 bases. Per germline, CDR1 SGDLS and CDR2 YYNGEE. The DNA of the CDR3 is TGTGCCAGCGGGACAGGGCAATACTCTGGAAACACCATATATTTT. It specifies CASGTGQYSGNTIYF.

This clone showed up just once. This chain joins TRBV7-9 and TRBJ2-1; tentative D call: TRBD2 (6 bases). V was cut by 4 bases and J by 12 bases, with 16 bases left in between. Germline V gene lookup returns CDR1 SEHNR and CDR2 FQNEAQ (reference sequence). The CDR3 spans 13 residues. The DNA for the CDR3 is TGTGCCAGCAGCTCGACTACAGCGGGCGGGCAGTTCTTC. It yields the protein CASSSTTAGGQFF.

The rearrangement uses TRBV7-2 and TRBJ2-7; 10 bases fit TRBD1. Germline assignment: CDR1 SGHTA and CDR2 FQGNSA. The CDR3 loop spans 14 amino acids. With V trimmed by 3 bases and J by 4 bases, 3 bases remained unmatched. CDR3 DNA sequence: TGTGCCAGCAGCTTCGGACAGGGGGGGTACGAGCAGTACTTC. Translation gives CASSFGQGGYEQYF. The whole variable domain, remainder taken from reference TRBV7-2 and TRBJ2-7, is GAGVSQSPSNKVTEKGKDVELRCDPISGHTALYWYRQSLGQGLEFLIYFQGNSAPDKSGLPSDRFSAERTGGSVSTLTIQRTQQEDSAVYLCASSFGQGGYEQYFGPGTRLTVT.

The chain joins TRBV12-3 or TRBV12-4 to TRBJ1-1; D is ambiguous. This CDR3 contains 13 residues. The V end was cut by 2 bases, the J end by 7 bases, with 11 bases between. For the CDR3, the DNA is TGTGCCAGCAGTTTACATCAACAGTTTGAAGCTTTCTTT. Encoded protein: CASSLHQQFEAFF.

This clone was picked up one time. The CDR3 here is CASSPKRSTGHPDEQYF. The CDR3 DNA sequence: TGTGCCAGCTCACCAAAAAGGAGCACAGGGCATCCCGACGAGCAGTACTTC. The chain couples TRBV18 to TRBJ2-7; D possibly corresponds to TRBD1 (6 bases). Germline CDR1 is KGHSH and CDR2 is LQKENI. The CDR3 extends over 17 amino acids. V lost 2 bases, J lost 5 bases, and 22 bases lay in between.